Below are 16 T cell receptor beta chains sequenced from a single sample in a study of vaccination effects on CD4 cells after COVID-19. Libraries were prepared by immunoSEQ multiplex PCR; TCRdb keeps only in-frame clonotypes and omits some of them. Of about 71,000 clones in the sample, approximately 80% were seen once. Their antigens are not known. Culturing for ten to eleven days preceded CD4+ T cell isolation. Participants completed two doses of the BNT162b2 or mRNA-1273 vaccine. Sequences were derived from CD4+ T cells from PBMCs cultured without peptide, sampled after COVID-19 vaccination. These receptors came from a human donor who received a COVID-19 vaccine.

The chain couples TRBV5-1 to TRBJ2-5, with 9 positions matching TRBD1. The germline CDR1 and CDR2 sequences are SGHRS and YFSETQ. There are 15 residues in the CDR3. Trimming removed 4 bases from V and 4 bases from J; junction bases left unmatched: 8. Here the CDR3 DNA reads TGCGCCAGCAGCCCATCTGGGACAGGGTCAGAGACCCAGTACTTC. This codes for CASSPSGTGSETQYF.

This sequence joins TRBV5-1 and TRBJ1-2, with TRBD1 as a possible D gene (6 bases). Germline values: CDR1 SGHRS, CDR2 YFSETQ. V was cut by 1 base and J by 7 bases, with 17 bases left in between. The CDR3 covers 15 residues. The CDR3 DNA reads as TGCGCCAGCAGCTTGATCGGGGCCAGGGGAGGTGGCTACACCTTC. It translates to CASSLIGARGGGYTF.

V is TRBV18 and J is TRBJ1-1; 9 bases map to TRBD1. Germline V gives CDR1 KGHSH, CDR2 LQKENI. This CDR3 region has 15 residues. V shed 3 bases, J shed 5 bases, and the junction held 7 bases outside the gene matches. CDR3 in DNA: TGTGCCAGCTCACCGGGGGACAGGGTAGAAACTGAAGCTTTCTTT. This codes for CASSPGDRVETEAFF.

Notes on this clone: Given a much more abundant clone one base away, this may be a read error. The V call is TRBV5-5, the J call TRBJ1-1; D remains unclear. This CDR3 has 13 amino acids. Trimming took 3 bases from V and 1 from J, leaving 7 bases between them. Germline CDR1 and CDR2: SGHKS and YYEKEE (reference sequence). The CDR3, as DNA: TGTGCCAGCAGCTCCGACCCGAACACTGAAGCTTTCTTT. Translation gives CASSSDPNTEAFF.

The chain couples TRBV18 to TRBJ1-6; no clear D gene. CDR1 KGHSH and CDR2 LQKENI come from the germline V gene. V lost 2 bases and J 13 bases, leaving 12 bases between the germline ends. The CDR3 totals 13 residues. CDR3 coding DNA: TGTGCCAGCTCACCAGCGGCAGATAGGCCCCTCCACTTT. Translation gives CASSPAADRPLHF.

CDR3 DNA: TGTGCCAGCAGCCCGGGACTAGCGAGTAAGACCCAGTACTTC. It yields the protein CASSPGLASKTQYF. The rearrangement joins TRBV3-1 (or the pseudogene TRBV3-2) to TRBJ2-5; 10 bases agree with TRBD2. The CDR3 is 14 residues long. Germline CDR1 and CDR2: LGHDT and YNNKEL (reference sequence). V shed 4 bases and J 6 bases; nucleotides not matched to a gene: 5.

This clone showed up just a few times. The chain joins TRBV7-9 to TRBJ2-5; 10 bases are shared with TRBD2. The V gene's germline CDR1 is SEHNR and CDR2 FQNEAQ (reference sequence). This CDR3 is 17 amino acids long. V lost 0 bases and J lost 0; bases outside the gene matches: 4. CDR3 sequence reads: CASSLAVSGGNQETQYF. The CDR3 nucleotides read TGTGCCAGCAGCTTAGCAGTTAGCGGGGGGAACCAAGAGACCCAGTACTTC.

This chain links TRBV10-2 with TRBJ1-3; no firm D call. Trimming took 7 bases from V and 0 from J, leaving 7 bases between them. The CDR3 totals 13 residues. Germline-derived CDR1 and CDR2 are WSHSY and SAAADI. The CDR3 nucleotides read TGCGCCAGCAAGGAAGCCTCTGGAAACACCATATATTTT. Residues: CASKEASGNTIYF.

The chain combines TRBV18 with TRBJ2-1; D is uncertain. The CDR3 contains 13 residues. Germline CDR1 and CDR2: KGHSH and LQKENI. V was pared by 3 bases and J by 5 bases, with 8 bases between. CDR3 sequence: CASSPSQDNEQFF. As DNA, the CDR3 is TGTGCCAGCTCACCCTCCCAGGACAATGAGCAGTTCTTC.

This chain uses TRBV24-1 with TRBJ2-1; D might be TRBD1 or TRBD2, each matching 6 bases. CDR3 length: 16 residues. Germline values: CDR1 KGHDR, CDR2 SFDVKD. With 1 base removed from V and 7 bases from J, the gap between germline ends came to 16 bases. CDR3 residues: CATSDFKGGLWNEQFF. The CDR3 DNA sequence: TGTGCCACCAGTGATTTTAAAGGGGGGCTATGGAATGAGCAGTTCTTC.

The V and J genes are TRBV12-5 and TRBJ2-5; 9 positions agree with TRBD2. Germline loops: CDR1 LGHNT, CDR2 FRNRAP. The CDR3 length is 17 residues. The junction had 11 bases not matched to a gene; V was cut back by 1 base and J by 5 bases. This CDR3 reads CASGLGAGGPGGETQYF. As DNA, the CDR3 is TGTGCTAGTGGTTTGGGGGCGGGGGGGCCCGGTGGGGAGACCCAGTACTTC.

DNA of the CDR3: TGCGCCAGCAGCTTGTCGTTAGGGAAGAACACTGAAGCTTTCTTT. Amino acids: CASSLSLGKNTEAFF. The chain has TRBV5-1 and TRBJ1-1; D is undetermined. Germline CDR1 is SGHRS and CDR2 is YFSETQ. V shed 1 base and J shed 1 base, with 11 bases lying between them. The length of the CDR3 is 15 residues.

V is TRBV18 and J is TRBJ2-5; D is unresolved. The length of the CDR3 is 13 residues. Germline loops: CDR1 KGHSH, CDR2 LQKENI. Trimming removed 2 bases from V and 2 bases from J, with 6 bases in between. The CDR3 spells CASSPFGQETQYF. The CDR3 region has the DNA TGTGCCAGCTCACCATTTGGACAAGAGACCCAGTACTTC.

The gene calls are TRBV5-1 and TRBJ1-2, with TRBD1 identical over 7 bases. This CDR3 spans 13 amino acids. The V segment lost 5 bases and the J segment 5 bases; nucleotides outside the gene matches: 6. CDR1 is SGHRS, CDR2 YFSETQ, per germline. CDR3 sequence reads: CASSEDRTYGYTF. The CDR3 DNA follows: TGCGCCAGCAGTGAGGACAGGACATATGGCTACACCTTC.

This chain links TRBV19 with TRBJ1-5, with D tentatively TRBD1 (6 bases). V was pared by 2 bases and J by 2 bases, with 13 bases between. The CDR3 length is 16 residues. Germline V lookup: CDR1 LNHDA, CDR2 SQIVND (reference sequence). In nucleotides, the CDR3 is TGTGCCAGTAGTATAAAGGCAGGGGCCGGCAATCAGCCCCAGCATTTT. It translates to CASSIKAGAGNQPQHF.

This clone was seen just once. This chain connects TRBV6-1 to TRBJ2-5; D is uncertain. Trimming left V 3 bases short and J 5 bases short, with 16 bases between. This CDR3 region has 15 residues. Germline CDR1 reads MNHNS; CDR2 reads SASEGT. The CDR3 region is CASSDHPPKGETQYF. DNA of the CDR3: TGTGCCAGCAGTGACCACCCCCCCAAAGGGGAGACCCAGTACTTC.